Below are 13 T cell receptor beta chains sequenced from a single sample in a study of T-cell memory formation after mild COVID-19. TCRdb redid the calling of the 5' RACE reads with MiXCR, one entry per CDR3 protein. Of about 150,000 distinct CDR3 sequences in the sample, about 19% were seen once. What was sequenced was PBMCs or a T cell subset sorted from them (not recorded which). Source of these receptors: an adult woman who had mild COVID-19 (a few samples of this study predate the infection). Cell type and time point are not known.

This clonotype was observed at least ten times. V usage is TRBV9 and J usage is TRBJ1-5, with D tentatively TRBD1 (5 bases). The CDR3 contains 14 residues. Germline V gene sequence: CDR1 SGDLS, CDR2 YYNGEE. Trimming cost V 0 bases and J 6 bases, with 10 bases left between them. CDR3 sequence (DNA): TGTGCCAGCAGCGTAGACGGGGCCGGTCAGCCCCAGCATTTT. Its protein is CASSVDGAGQPQHF.

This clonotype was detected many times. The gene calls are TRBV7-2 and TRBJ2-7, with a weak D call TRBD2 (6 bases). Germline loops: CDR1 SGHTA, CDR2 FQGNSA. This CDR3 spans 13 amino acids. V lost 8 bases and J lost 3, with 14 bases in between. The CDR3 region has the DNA TGTGCCAGCGCTCGCGGGACTTTCTACGAGCAGTACTTC. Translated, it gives CASARGTFYEQYF.

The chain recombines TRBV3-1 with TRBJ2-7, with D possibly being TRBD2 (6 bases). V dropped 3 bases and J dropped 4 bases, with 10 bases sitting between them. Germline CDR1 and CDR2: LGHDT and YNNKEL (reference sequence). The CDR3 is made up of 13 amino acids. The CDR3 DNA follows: TGTGCCAGCAGCCATTCTAGCGCGTACGAGCAGTACTTC. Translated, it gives CASSHSSAYEQYF.

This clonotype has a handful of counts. The CDR3 spells CASEGQGMYEQYF. In DNA form, the CDR3 reads TGTGCCAGCGAGGGACAGGGGATGTACGAGCAGTACTTC. The chain combines TRBV12-3 or TRBV12-4 with TRBJ2-7, with TRBD1 matching over 10 bases. This CDR3 comprises 13 residues. J lost 4 bases, V lost 8 bases, and 5 bases had no gene match.

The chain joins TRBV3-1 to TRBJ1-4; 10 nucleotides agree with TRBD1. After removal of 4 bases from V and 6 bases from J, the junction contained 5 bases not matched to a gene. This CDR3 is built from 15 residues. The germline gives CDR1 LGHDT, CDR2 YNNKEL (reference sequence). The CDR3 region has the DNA TGTGCCAGCAGCCGTGACAGGGGGCATGATGAAAAACTGTTTTTT. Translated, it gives CASSRDRGHDEKLFF.

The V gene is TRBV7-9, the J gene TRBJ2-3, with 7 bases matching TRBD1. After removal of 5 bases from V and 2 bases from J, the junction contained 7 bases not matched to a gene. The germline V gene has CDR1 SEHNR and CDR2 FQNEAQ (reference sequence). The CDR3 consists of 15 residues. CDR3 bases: TGTGCCAGCAGCACCAGACAGGGTAACACAGATACGCAGTATTTT. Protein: CASSTRQGNTDTQYF.

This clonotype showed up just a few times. The CDR3 protein is CASSREPGGLAGPYNEQFF. DNA of the CDR3: TGTGCCAGCAGCCGAGAGCCAGGGGGACTAGCGGGGCCCTACAATGAGCAGTTCTTC. The chain links TRBV7-2 to TRBJ2-1; TRBD2 matches at 13 bases. The CDR3 is made up of 19 amino acids. With V trimmed by 5 bases and J by 2 bases, 12 bases remained unmatched. Looked up from germline, CDR1 is SGHTA and CDR2 is FQGNSA.

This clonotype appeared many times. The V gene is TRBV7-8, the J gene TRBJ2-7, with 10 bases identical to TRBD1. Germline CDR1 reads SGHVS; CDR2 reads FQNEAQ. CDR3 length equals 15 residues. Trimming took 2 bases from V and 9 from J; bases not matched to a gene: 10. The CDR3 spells CASSLPGQGPPGQYF. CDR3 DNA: TGTGCCAGCAGCTTACCGGGACAGGGGCCCCCCGGGCAGTACTTC.

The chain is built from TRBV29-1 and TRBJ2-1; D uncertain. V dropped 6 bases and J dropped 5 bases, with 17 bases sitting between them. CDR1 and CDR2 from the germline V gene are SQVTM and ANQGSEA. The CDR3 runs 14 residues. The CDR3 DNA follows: TGCAGCGTCTCCCCGGGCGTCGTTAACAATGAGCAGTTCTTC. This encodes CSVSPGVVNNEQFF.

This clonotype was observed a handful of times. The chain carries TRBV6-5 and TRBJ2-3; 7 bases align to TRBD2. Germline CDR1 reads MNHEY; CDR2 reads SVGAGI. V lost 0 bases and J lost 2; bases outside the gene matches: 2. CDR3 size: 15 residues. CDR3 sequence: CASSYSGLVTDTQYF. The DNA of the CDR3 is TGTGCCAGCAGTTACTCCGGACTAGTCACAGATACGCAGTATTTT.

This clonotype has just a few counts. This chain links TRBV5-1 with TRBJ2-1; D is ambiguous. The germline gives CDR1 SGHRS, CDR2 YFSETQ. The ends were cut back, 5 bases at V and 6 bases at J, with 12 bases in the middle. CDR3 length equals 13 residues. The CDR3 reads CASRTTAANEQFF. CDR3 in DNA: TGCGCCAGCAGGACGACCGCTGCCAATGAGCAGTTCTTC. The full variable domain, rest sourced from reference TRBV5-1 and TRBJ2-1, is KAGVTQTPRYLIKTRGQQVTLSCSPISGHRSVSWYQQTPGQGLQFLFEYFSETQRNKGNFPGRFSGRQFSNSRSEMNVSTLELGDSALYLCASRTTAANEQFFGPGTRLTVL.

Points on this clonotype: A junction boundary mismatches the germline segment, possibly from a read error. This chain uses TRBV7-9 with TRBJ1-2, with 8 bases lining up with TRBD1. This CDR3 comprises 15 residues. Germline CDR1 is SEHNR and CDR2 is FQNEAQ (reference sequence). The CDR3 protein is CASSLAQGAKYGYTF. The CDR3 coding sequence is TGTGCCAGCAGCTTAGCGCAGGGGGCTAAATATGGCTACACCTTC.

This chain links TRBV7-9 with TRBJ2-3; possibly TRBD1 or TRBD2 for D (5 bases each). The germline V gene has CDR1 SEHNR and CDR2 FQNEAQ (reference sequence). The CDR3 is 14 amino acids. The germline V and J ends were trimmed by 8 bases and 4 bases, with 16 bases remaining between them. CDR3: CASDGTDLPDTQYF. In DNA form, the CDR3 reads TGTGCCAGCGACGGGACGGACCTACCAGATACGCAGTATTTT.